Listed below are T cell receptor beta chains from one sample, sequenced in a study of blood T cell repertoires in COVID-19. Repertoires were generated with immunoSEQ multiplex PCR, while TCRdb's copy carries only in-frame clones and drops some. The data show some 160,000 clones, around 82% seen once. Sequences were obtained from peripheral blood. The receptors were sampled from a man between 65 and 85 years old with active or convalescent COVID-19. Each CDR3 is given with its conserved first and last residue. Fields, in order: clone size, V gene, J gene, D gene, CDR3 DNA, CDR3 protein. D genes are given only for firm matches. Only some rows state a clone size, as once, few, many or a class for expanded clones.

.,TRBV7-9,TRBJ2-7,.,TGTGCCAGCAGCTTAGCGCAGGTCAGGGGTCACGAGCAGTACTTC,CASSLAQVRGHEQYF
.,TRBV4-3,TRBJ1-1,.,TGCGCCAGCAGCCACTCCACAGGGAACACTGAAGCTTTCTTT,CASSHSTGNTEAFF
.,TRBV7-9,TRBJ2-3,.,TGTGCCAGCGGTCGGGAGACGCAGTATTTT,CASGRETQYF
.,TRBV7-2,TRBJ1-5,TRBD1,TGTGCCAGCAGCCTCTGGGACAGCGGCAATCAGCCCCAGCATTTT,CASSLWDSGNQPQHF
.,TRBV10-3,TRBJ2-3,.,TGTGCCATCAGTGACCCTGACAGGTATCTAGGGGATACGCAGTATTTT,CAISDPDRYLGDTQYF
few,TRBV19,TRBJ2-1,TRBD2,TGTGCCAGTTTAGCGGGAGGGGGTGAGCAGTTCTTC,CASLAGGGEQFF
once,TRBV28,TRBJ1-3,.,TGTGCCAGCAGTACCCATTTGGGGGACGGGGGACCTGGAAACACCATATATTTT,CASSTHLGDGGPGNTIYF
.,TRBV12-3/TRBV12-4,TRBJ1-2,.,TGTGCCAGCAGTTTTTCAGGGAACTATGGCTACACCTTC,CASSFSGNYGYTF
.,TRBV7-2,TRBJ1-2,TRBD1,TGTGCCAGCAGCTCAGGACAGGGTTGGGGCTACACCTTC,CASSSGQGWGYTF
.,TRBV15,TRBJ2-2,.,TGTGCCACCAGATCATTCGGGGACATCGGGGAGCTGTTTTTT,CATRSFGDIGELFF
once,TRBV5-1,TRBJ2-7,.,TGCGCCAGCAGCTCCCGACAGGCTGCCTACGAGCAGTACTTC,CASSSRQAAYEQYF
many,TRBV12-3/TRBV12-4,TRBJ2-3,.,TGTGCCAGCAGTTTCCACCTGGCCCCATGGTATTTT,CASSFHLAPWYF
once,TRBV19,TRBJ2-4,TRBD1,TGTGCCAGTAGGCTGAACGGACAGGGGATTGGGAGCATTCAGTACTTC,CASRLNGQGIGSIQYF
.,TRBV5-1,TRBJ2-2,TRBD1,TGCGCCAGCAGCCCCCCCCAGGGGGCGGTCGGGGAGCTGTTTTTT,CASSPPQGAVGELFF
once,TRBV27,TRBJ2-5,.,TGTGCCAGCAGGTCCGGACGGGCAAGCGGAGAGACCCAGTACTTC,CASRSGRASGETQYF
few,TRBV6-2/TRBV6-3,TRBJ1-1,.,TGTGCCAGCAGCCGGGCTCCAGGGGACACTGAAGCTTTCTTT,CASSRAPGDTEAFF
.,TRBV20-1,TRBJ1-1,TRBD1,TGCAGTGCTAGTAGGACAGGGAGGAACACTGAAGCTTTCTTT,CSASRTGRNTEAFF
.,TRBV7-3,TRBJ2-3,TRBD1,TGTGCCAGCAGCAAACAGACAGGGGGAGGCACAGATACGCAGTATTTT,CASSKQTGGGTDTQYF
few,TRBV5-1,TRBJ2-5,.,TGCGCCAGCAGCTCGGAGGTCTACCAAGAGACCCAGTACTTC,CASSSEVYQETQYF
once,TRBV15,TRBJ2-5,.,TGTGCCACCAGCAGAGTACCGGGAGTGCTCCAAGAGACCCAGTACTTC,CATSRVPGVLQETQYF
.,TRBV18,TRBJ2-2,.,TGTGCCAGCTCACTACACCCGAACACCGGGGAGCTGTTTTTT,CASSLHPNTGELFF
.,TRBV5-1,TRBJ2-4,TRBD2,TGCGCCAGCAGCTTTAGCGGGAGCGGGGCCAAAAACATTCAGTACTTC,CASSFSGSGAKNIQYF
.,TRBV18,TRBJ2-7,.,TGTGCCAGCTCCCTCGACAGGCAATACGAGCAGTACTTC,CASSLDRQYEQYF
few,TRBV7-2,TRBJ1-5,.,TGTGCCAGCAGTGCCACAGGGCATCAGCCCCAGCATTTT,CASSATGHQPQHF